One and the same sample provided the 21 T cell receptor beta chains below, sequenced in a study of CD8 T cells in ankylosing spondylitis. The study's findings and limits: Ankylosing spondylitis blood appeared to be characterized by a TCR beta motif of eight highly homologous variants.

Their specific antigens are unknown. In TCRdb, the 5' RACE reads were re-called with MiXCR into one record per CDR3 protein. The top ten clones hold about 20% of a sample with over 700,000 distinct CDR3 sequences, around 19% of them seen once. What was sequenced was blood, either unsorted or a sorted T cell fraction (not recorded which). These receptors all stem from a male donor with ankylosing spondylitis.

CDR3 in DNA: TGTGCCAGCAGTGAATTCGTACAGCCGTATGGCTACACCTTC. Translated, it gives CASSEFVQPYGYTF. This chain joins TRBV6-1 and TRBJ1-2, with D unclear. V dropped 2 bases and J dropped 5 bases, with 12 bases sitting between them. CDR1 is MNHNS and CDR2 is SASEGT in the germline V gene. The CDR3 consists of 14 residues.

J is TRBJ2-1 and V is TRBV29-1; TRBD2 aligns across 13 bases. After removal of 6 bases from V and 4 bases from J, the junction contained 12 bases not matched to a gene. CDR1 is SQVTM and CDR2 is ANQGSEA in the germline V gene. The length of the CDR3 is 17 residues. DNA of the CDR3: TGCAGCGTCCCAACGCGGGGACTAGCGGGGCTATACAATGAGCAGTTCTTC. This codes for CSVPTRGLAGLYNEQFF.

This clonotype appeared many times. The gene calls are TRBV20-1 and TRBJ2-3, with D tentatively TRBD1 (6 bases). Trimming cost V 2 bases and J 3 bases, with 18 bases left between them. From germline, CDR1 is DFQATT and CDR2 SNEGSKA (reference sequence). This CDR3 contains 16 residues. The CDR3 spells CSARSLGGPGTDTQYF. In DNA, the CDR3 is TGCAGTGCTAGATCATTAGGGGGACCGGGGACAGATACGCAGTATTTT.

The chain uses TRBV15 and TRBJ1-2; 9 positions agree with TRBD1. The J segment lost 4 bases and the V segment lost 2 bases, leaving 2 bases of the junction unmatched. This CDR3 region has 14 residues. The germline CDR1 and CDR2 sequences are LNHNV and YYDKDF (reference sequence). The DNA for the CDR3 is TGTGCCACCAGCAGACGGGACAGGGCCTATGGCTACACCTTC. Translation gives CATSRRDRAYGYTF.

The chain links TRBV5-5 to TRBJ2-5; 8 nucleotides align to TRBD1. With V trimmed by 7 bases and J by 3 bases, 5 bases remained unmatched. This CDR3 comprises 13 residues. Looked up from germline, CDR1 is SGHKS and CDR2 is YYEKEE (reference sequence). The CDR3 protein is CASQDRVEETQYF. The CDR3 DNA reads TGTGCCAGCCAGGACAGGGTTGAAGAGACCCAGTACTTC.

The V call is TRBV2, the J call TRBJ2-1; 11 nucleotides line up with TRBD2. CDR3 length: 15 amino acids. Germline loops: CDR1 SNHLY, CDR2 FYNNEI. Germline trimming cut 8 bases from V and 8 bases from J; bases unmatched to any gene: 11. In DNA, the CDR3 is TGTGCCAGCCATTTTAGCGGGGGGGCGGTCGATGAGCAGTTCTTC. Translation: CASHFSGGAVDEQFF.

There are a few counts of this clonotype. This chain connects TRBV20-1 to TRBJ2-5; TRBD2 matches 11 bases. Per germline, CDR1 DFQATT and CDR2 SNEGSKA (reference sequence). The CDR3 has 16 residues. V dropped 0 bases and J dropped 2; count of bases not matched to a gene: 5. The CDR3 nucleotides are TGCAGTGCTAGAGATCTACTAGCGGGAGTGCAAGAGACCCAGTACTTC. Encoded protein: CSARDLLAGVQETQYF.

This clonotype was seen a few times. V usage is TRBV12-3 or TRBV12-4 and J usage is TRBJ2-1; 7 nucleotides line up with TRBD1. CDR3 length: 14 residues. The J segment lost 4 bases and the V segment lost 7 bases, leaving 7 bases of the junction unmatched. The CDR3 DNA reads TGTGCCAGCACCCTAGGGGGCAGGTACAATGAGCAGTTCTTC. Residues: CASTLGGRYNEQFF.

The genes are TRBV11-2 and TRBJ2-7; 10 bases line up with TRBD1. Germline-derived CDR1 and CDR2 are SGHAT and FQNNGV. Trimming took 10 bases from V and 3 from J; bases not matched to a gene: 6. The CDR3 covers 13 residues. CDR3: CATHWTGGYEQYF. In nucleotides, the CDR3 is TGTGCCACCCATTGGACAGGGGGCTACGAGCAGTACTTC.

Ten or more counts support this clonotype. The chain carries TRBV29-1 and TRBJ1-4, with D unclear. The ends were cut back, 0 bases at V and 6 bases at J, with 5 bases in the middle. From germline, CDR1 is SQVTM and CDR2 ANQGSEA. The CDR3 spans 12 residues. CDR3 DNA sequence: TGCAGCGTTGAAGACACCGATGAAAAACTGTTTTTT. Its translation is CSVEDTDEKLFF.

This clonotype was seen only once. The chain uses TRBV6-1 and TRBJ2-7; 8 bases agree with TRBD2. V shed 5 bases and J 3 bases; nucleotides not matched to a gene: 6. CDR1 is MNHNS, CDR2 SASEGT, per germline. CDR3 length equals 14 residues. Here the CDR3 reads CASSPGTRVYEQYF. The CDR3 DNA follows: TGTGCCAGCAGTCCGGGGACTAGAGTCTACGAGCAGTACTTC.

This clonotype has a count of ten or more. This chain uses TRBV29-1 with TRBJ2-1, with TRBD2 identical over 9 bases. With 4 bases clipped from V and 2 bases from J, the junction kept 9 bases outside the gene matches. This CDR3 contains 16 residues. The germline CDR1 and CDR2 sequences are SQVTM and ANQGSEA. In DNA, the CDR3 is TGCAGCGTTGTTCCGGGACTAGCTGATGCCTACAATGAGCAGTTCTTC. Protein: CSVVPGLADAYNEQFF.

The genes are TRBV3-1 and TRBJ2-7; D perhaps matches TRBD1 (5 bases). V dropped 4 bases and J dropped 0 bases, with 19 bases sitting between them. This CDR3 has 17 residues. Per germline, CDR1 LGHDT and CDR2 YNNKEL (reference sequence). CDR3 DNA sequence: TGTGCCAGCAGCCGCCGACTCACAGGTCCCAGCTCCTACGAGCAGTACTTC. Translating it yields CASSRRLTGPSSYEQYF.

This clonotype was seen a handful of times. The chain uses TRBV7-9 and TRBJ2-3; 7 positions match TRBD1. V gave up 4 bases and J gave up 4 bases; unmatched junction bases: 11. CDR3 size: 16 residues. Germline V gene lookup returns CDR1 SEHNR and CDR2 FQNEAQ (reference sequence). CDR3 sequence: CASSYDRDPRADTQYF. The DNA of the CDR3 is TGTGCCAGCAGCTACGACAGGGACCCCAGGGCAGATACGCAGTATTTT.

This clonotype was detected ten times or more. The gene calls are TRBV12-3 or TRBV12-4 and TRBJ2-3; the match to TRBD1 covers 8 bases. The CDR3 has 15 amino acids. Unmatched junction bases numbered 5, after V lost 6 bases and J lost 0 bases. In DNA, the CDR3 is TGTGCCAGCAGCTACCGGACAGGGAGCACAGATACGCAGTATTTT. It specifies CASSYRTGSTDTQYF.

There are a few counts of this clonotype. The rearrangement uses TRBV5-1 and TRBJ2-3; 11 bases are a match to TRBD2. Trimming removed 4 bases from V and 2 bases from J; junction bases left unmatched: 6. The CDR3 length is 16 residues. CDR1 SGHRS and CDR2 YFSETQ come from the germline V gene. CDR3 region: CASSLPGLADTDTQYF. CDR3 nucleotides: TGCGCCAGCAGCCTACCGGGACTAGCGGACACAGATACGCAGTATTTT.

J is TRBJ1-3 and V is TRBV20-1, with D maybe TRBD1 (6 bases). The length of the CDR3 is 14 residues. Germline assignment: CDR1 DFQATT and CDR2 SNEGSKA (reference sequence). Trimming pared 1 base from V and 4 bases from J, leaving 11 bases between. The CDR3 nucleotides read TGCAGTGCTAGAGGTCCGGGACAAGGAAACACCATATATTTT. Its protein is CSARGPGQGNTIYF.

This chain uses TRBV6-1 with TRBJ1-1; unclear D gene. CDR1 is MNHNS and CDR2 is SASEGT in the germline V gene. Trimming removed 5 bases from V and 6 bases from J, with 10 bases in between. The CDR3 covers 12 residues. The CDR3 sequence is CASSIQVAEAFF. The CDR3 nucleotides are TGTGCCAGCAGTATCCAGGTTGCTGAAGCTTTCTTT.

This clonotype has more than one count but fewer than ten. The J gene is TRBJ1-2, the V gene TRBV5-1, with a weak D call TRBD1 (6 bases). The length of the CDR3 is 16 residues. Germline V lookup: CDR1 SGHRS, CDR2 YFSETQ. V lost 4 bases, J lost 0 bases, and 16 bases lay in between. The CDR3 DNA reads as TGCGCCAGCAGCCCGCTGCCAGGGGATACTAACTATGGCTACACCTTC. This gives the protein CASSPLPGDTNYGYTF.

The rearrangement links TRBV2 to TRBJ2-1, with TRBD1 matching 7 bases. The junction had 12 bases not matched to a gene; V was cut back by 6 bases and J by 7 bases. The CDR3 consists of 15 residues. Germline CDR1 SNHLY, CDR2 FYNNEI. In DNA form, the CDR3 reads TGTGCCAGCAGACCCCGGGACAGCAATCTGAATGAGCAGTTCTTC. Protein sequence: CASRPRDSNLNEQFF. The full variable domain, with the rest looked up from reference TRBV2 and TRBJ2-1, is EPEVTQTPSHQVTQMGQEVILRCVPISNHLYFYWYRQILGQKVEFLVSFYNNEISEKSEIFDDQFSVERPDGSNFTLKIRSTKLEDSAMYFCASRPRDSNLNEQFFGPGTRLTVL.

The V call is TRBV7-8, the J call TRBJ1-5, with D possibly TRBD1 on 5 matching bases. Trimming shortened V by 5 bases and J by 7 bases, and 18 bases separated the two germline ends. CDR1 is SGHVS, CDR2 FQNEAQ, per germline. The CDR3 is made up of 15 amino acids. CDR3 coding DNA: TGTGCCAGCAGCGGCCAGGGACTGCCTCAACAGCCCCAGCATTTT. It specifies CASSGQGLPQQPQHF.